Given below is one T cell receptor (beta chain) in context. This sample is drawn from a study of T cell changes during pregnancy in multiple sclerosis. Only in-frame clones appear in the TCRdb table, and some are missing; sequencing was by immunoSEQ multiplex PCR. Among 45,000 or so clones listed, around nine tenths were seen once. The CDR3 length is 14 residues. The germline V gene encodes CDR1 LNHNV and CDR2 YYDKDF (reference sequence). V gave up 6 bases and J gave up 6 bases; unmatched junction bases: 5. The sequenced sample was CD8+ T cells from peripheral blood mononuclear cells, obtained after pregnancy. V is TRBV15 and J is TRBJ2-1, with 10 positions matching TRBD1. The TCR originated in a female donor in good health, enrolled as a control in a pregnancy study. CDR3 in DNA: TGTGCCACCAGTCGGGACAGGGGCGGCAATGAGCAGTTCTTC. This sequence encodes CATSRDRGGNEQFF.